Sequencing of this T cell receptor (beta chain) was carried out in a study of blood T cell repertoires in COVID-19. About the study: Whether acute or convalescent, the COVID-19 samples came from the United States, Italy and Spain. PBMCs, B-cell-depleted T cells, or T cells provided the cDNA or gDNA that made up the material.

CDR1 and CDR2 from the germline V gene are PRHDT and FYEKMQ (reference sequence). The CDR3 runs 13 residues. The V end lost 5 bases, the J end lost 3 bases, and 10 bases lay between the germline ends. Original processing notes: Researchers report that nucleated cell counts were estimated from reference gene primer amplification. Sequencing used immunoSEQ multiplex PCR; TCRdb keeps in-frame clones, though not all of them. The DNA gave D and trimming, while V, J and clone size come from that table. The sample has 200,000 to 250,000 clones, 82% seen once. The sample comprised peripheral blood. The chain couples TRBV13 to TRBJ1-2, with a possible D match to TRBD1 (5 bases). The TCR was taken from a woman over 75 with acute or convalescent COVID-19. The chain's CDR3 is CASSIQGDYGYTF. The DNA of the CDR3 is TGTGCCAGCAGCATTCAGGGTGACTATGGCTACACCTTC.